This record looks at one TCR beta chain sequence and its context. What it binds is unknown. This record comes from a study of shared clonotypes between healthy human individuals. The study, taken as a whole, reports: The rarefaction results pointed to incomplete sorted-subset sequencing despite large depth. Clonotype sharing across donors was expected to vary with sequencing depth.

The CDR3 runs 11 residues. CDR1 is MDHEN, CDR2 SYDVKM, per germline. Trimming took 5 bases from V and 3 from J, leaving 3 bases between them. The data were produced by immunoSEQ multiplex PCR, yet TCRdb's version contains in-frame clones alone and is incomplete. The table records 950,000 to 1,300,000 clones, 75% of them present only once. Donors were healthy HIV-negative adults without recently reported acute infections or vaccinations. This sequence joins TRBV28 and TRBJ2-3; D unresolved. The sequence was obtained from a young man in good health. The sequenced material came from memory CD4+ T cells sorted from blood. Specified subset: CD45RA-negative fraction. DNA of the CDR3: TGTGCCAGCAGTCGAACAGATACGCAGTATTTT. Protein: CASSRTDTQYF.